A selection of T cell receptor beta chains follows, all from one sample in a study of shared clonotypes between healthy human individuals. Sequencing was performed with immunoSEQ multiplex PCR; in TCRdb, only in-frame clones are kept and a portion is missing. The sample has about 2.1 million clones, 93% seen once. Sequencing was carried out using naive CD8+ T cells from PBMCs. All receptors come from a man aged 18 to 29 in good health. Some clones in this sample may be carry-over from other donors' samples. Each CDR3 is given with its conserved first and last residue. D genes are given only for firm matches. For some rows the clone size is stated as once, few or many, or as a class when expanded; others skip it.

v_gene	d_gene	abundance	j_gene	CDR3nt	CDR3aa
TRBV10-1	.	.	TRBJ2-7	TGCGCCAGCAGTGAGGCGGCAGGGAGGTACGAGCAGTACTTC	CASSEAAGRYEQYF
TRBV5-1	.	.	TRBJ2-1	TGCGCCAGCAGCGCCGGGGGCAGCTCCTACAATGAGCAGTTCTTC	CASSAGGSSYNEQFF
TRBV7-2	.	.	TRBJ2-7	TGTGCCAGCAGGGCAGCCTACGAGCAGTACTTC	CASRAAYEQYF
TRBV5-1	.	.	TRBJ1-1	TGCGCCAGCACAAGAACGGGGGACACTGAAGCTTTCTTT	CASTRTGDTEAFF
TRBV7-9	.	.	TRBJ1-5	TGTGCCAGCAGCTCAGGCACCGGGCCCCAGCATTTT	CASSSGTGPQHF
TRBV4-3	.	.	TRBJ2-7	TGCGCCAGCAGCCAATGGGCTAGCGCCTCCTACGAGCAGTACTTC	CASSQWASASYEQYF
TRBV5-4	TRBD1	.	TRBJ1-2	TGTGCCAGCAGCTTGATACGAGACAGGGATTATGGCTACACCTTC	CASSLIRDRDYGYTF
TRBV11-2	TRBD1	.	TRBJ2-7	TGTGCCAGCAGCTTCCCGGACAGGTCCCACGAGCAGTACTTC	CASSFPDRSHEQYF
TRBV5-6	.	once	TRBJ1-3	TGTGCCAGCAGCTCGAAAACTCCCGGGCTCTCTGGAAACACCATATATTTT	CASSSKTPGLSGNTIYF
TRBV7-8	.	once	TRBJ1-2	TGTGCCAGCAGCTCTAGTGTCGCTTCCCCCGGGGGCTACACCTTC	CASSSSVASPGGYTF
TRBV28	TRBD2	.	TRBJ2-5	TGTGCCAGCAGTCCCGGGACTAGCGGACAAGAGACCCAGTACTTC	CASSPGTSGQETQYF
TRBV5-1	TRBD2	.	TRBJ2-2	TGCGCCAGCAGCTCAGGACTAGCGGGAGGTTTCACCGGGGAGCTGTTTTTT	CASSSGLAGGFTGELFF
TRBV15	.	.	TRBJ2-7	TGTGCCACCAGCAACTGGGGGTACGAGCAGTACTTC	CATSNWGYEQYF
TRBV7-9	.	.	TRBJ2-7	TGTGCCAGCAGCCGATCGGACAGCTACGAGCAGTACTTC	CASSRSDSYEQYF
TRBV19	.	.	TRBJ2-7	TGTGCCAGTAGTATAGGGGCAGGCGGCCTGAACGAGCAGTACTTC	CASSIGAGGLNEQYF
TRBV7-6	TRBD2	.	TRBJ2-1	TGTGCCAGCAGCTCTCTAGCGGGCGTACCTTACAATGAGCAGTTCTTC	CASSSLAGVPYNEQFF
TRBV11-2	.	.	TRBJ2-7	TGTGCCAGCAGCTTAGGTGGGAGGACCCCTCGGAACTTC	CASSLGGRTPRNF
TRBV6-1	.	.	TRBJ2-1	TGTGCCAGCAGTGTGGTAGTAGCGAGCTCCTACAATGAGCAGTTCTTC	CASSVVVASSYNEQFF
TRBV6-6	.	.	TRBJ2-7	TGTGCCAGCAGCGACCTCGGGGCGGTCTCCTACGAGCAGTACTTC	CASSDLGAVSYEQYF
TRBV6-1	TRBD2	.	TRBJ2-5	TGTGCCAGCACCAAATGGGGGGGAGGGGAGACCCAGTACTTC	CASTKWGGGETQYF
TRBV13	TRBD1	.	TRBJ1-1	TGTGCCAGCAGAGCTTACGGGACAGGGGGCTTGAACACTGAAGCTTTCTTT	CASRAYGTGGLNTEAFF